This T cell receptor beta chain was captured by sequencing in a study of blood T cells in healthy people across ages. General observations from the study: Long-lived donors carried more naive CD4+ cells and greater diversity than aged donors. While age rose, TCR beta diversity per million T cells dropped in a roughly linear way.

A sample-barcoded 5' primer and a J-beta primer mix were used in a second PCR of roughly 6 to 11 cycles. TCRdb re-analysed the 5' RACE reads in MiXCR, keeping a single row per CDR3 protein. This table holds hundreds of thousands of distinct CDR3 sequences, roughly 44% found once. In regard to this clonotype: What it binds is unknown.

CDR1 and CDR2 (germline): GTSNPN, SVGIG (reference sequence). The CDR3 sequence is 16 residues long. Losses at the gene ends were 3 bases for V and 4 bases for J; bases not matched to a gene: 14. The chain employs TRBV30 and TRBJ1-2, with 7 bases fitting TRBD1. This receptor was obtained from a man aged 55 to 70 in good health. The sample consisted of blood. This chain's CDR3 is CAWRNANRGAGYGYTF. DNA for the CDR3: TGTGCCTGGAGGAATGCGAACAGGGGTGCGGGCTATGGCTACACCTTC.